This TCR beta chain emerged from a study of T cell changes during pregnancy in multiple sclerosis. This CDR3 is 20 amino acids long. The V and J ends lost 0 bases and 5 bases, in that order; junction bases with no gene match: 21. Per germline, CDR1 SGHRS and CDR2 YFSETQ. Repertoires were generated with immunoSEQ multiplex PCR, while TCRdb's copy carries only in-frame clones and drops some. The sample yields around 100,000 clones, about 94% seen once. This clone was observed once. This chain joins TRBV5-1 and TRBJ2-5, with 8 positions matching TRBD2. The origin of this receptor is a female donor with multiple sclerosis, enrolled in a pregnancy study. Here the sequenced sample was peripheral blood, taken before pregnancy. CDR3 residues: CASSLAPLSGNGPLWETQYF. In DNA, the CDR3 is TGCGCCAGCAGCTTGGCCCCTCTTAGCGGGAACGGGCCGCTTTGGGAGACCCAGTACTTC. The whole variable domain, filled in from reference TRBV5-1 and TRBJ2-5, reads KAGVTQTPRYLIKTRGQQVTLSCSPISGHRSVSWYQQTPGQGLQFLFEYFSETQRNKGNFPGRFSGRQFSNSRSEMNVSTLELGDSALYLCASSLAPLSGNGPLWETQYFGPGTRLLVL.